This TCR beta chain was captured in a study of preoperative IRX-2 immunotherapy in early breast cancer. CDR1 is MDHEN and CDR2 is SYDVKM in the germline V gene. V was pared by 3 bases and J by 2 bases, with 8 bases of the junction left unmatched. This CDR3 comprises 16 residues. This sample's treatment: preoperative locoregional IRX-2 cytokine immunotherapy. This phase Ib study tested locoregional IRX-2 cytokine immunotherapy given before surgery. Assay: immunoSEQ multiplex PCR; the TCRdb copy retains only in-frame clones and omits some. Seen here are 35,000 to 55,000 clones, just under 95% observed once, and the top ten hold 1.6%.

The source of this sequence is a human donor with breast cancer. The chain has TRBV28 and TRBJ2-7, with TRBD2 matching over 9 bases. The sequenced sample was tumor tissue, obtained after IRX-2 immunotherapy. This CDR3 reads CASSLVSGGRPYEQYF. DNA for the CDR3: TGTGCCAGCAGTTTGGTGAGCGGGGGGAGACCCTACGAGCAGTACTTC. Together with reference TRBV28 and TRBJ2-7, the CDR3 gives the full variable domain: DVKVTQSSRYLVKRTGEKVFLECVQDMDHENMFWYRQDPGLGLRLIYFSYDVKMKEKGDIPEGYSVSREKKERFSLILESASTNQTSMYLCASSLVSGGRPYEQYFGPGTRLTVT.